These 11 T cell receptor beta chains originate from one sample sequenced in a study of cytomegalovirus exposure and HLA in healthy donors (dated by TCRdb to 2016 to 2017). Receptor libraries were prepared by the immunoSEQ multiplex PCR assay. For the multiplex PCR, a mixture combining 60 forward primers for TCR Vbeta segments and 13 reverse primers for TCR Jbeta segments was used. TCRdb retrieved this table from immuneACCESS and kept in-frame rearrangements only. Not all clones are present; in checked studies, unresolved V genes account for under half, and no reason is known for the remainder. This sample gives about 150,000 clones in total; roughly 77% of them show up just once. The ten largest clones capture around 3.2% of the sample. Sequenced: PBMCs. Receptor source: a human donor in good health.

The CDR3 nucleotides are TGCGCCAGCAGCTTGGAGGGGGCAGGCGGGGAGCTGTTTTTT. Protein product: CASSLEGAGGELFF. This rearrangement joins TRBV5-1 to TRBJ2-2; 7 bases are a match to TRBD1. The trim removed 0 bases at V and 7 bases at J, leaving 3 bases unmatched. CDR3 length equals 14 residues. Germline loops: CDR1 SGHRS, CDR2 YFSETQ.

This rearrangement joins TRBV5-4 to TRBJ2-7, with a possible D match to TRBD2 (6 bases). CDR3 length: 15 amino acids. Per the germline V gene, CDR1 is SGHNT and CDR2 is YYREEE (reference sequence). V lost 4 bases and J 3 bases, leaving 17 bases between the germline ends. DNA for the CDR3: TGTGCCAGCAGCCCGGGGACTGCCGACTACTACGAGCAGTACTTC. Its translation is CASSPGTADYYEQYF. Complete variable domain (other parts from reference TRBV5-4 and TRBJ2-7): ETGVTQSPTHLIKTRGQQVTLRCSSQSGHNTVSWYQQALGQGPQFIFQYYREEENGRGNFPPRFSGLQFPNYSSELNVNALELDDSALYLCASSPGTADYYEQYFGPGTRLTVT.

This clone was observed a single time. The chain combines TRBV2 with TRBJ1-5, with 11 bases lining up with TRBD1. In germline, CDR1 is SNHLY, CDR2 FYNNEI. Trimming at V came to 6 bases and at J to 6 bases, leaving 10 bases not matched to a gene. The CDR3 runs 16 residues. The CDR3 reads CASSRTGGEIGQPQHF. CDR3 DNA: TGTGCCAGCAGCCGGACAGGGGGCGAGATTGGTCAGCCCCAGCATTTT.

V is TRBV7-2 and J is TRBJ2-7, with D possibly TRBD1 on 5 matching bases. V was pared by 5 bases and J by 1 base, with 15 bases between. From germline, CDR1 is SGHTA and CDR2 FQGNSA. CDR3 length: 15 amino acids. CDR3 DNA: TGTGCCAGCAGCAGGGGCCAATCGCGATCCTACGAGCAGTACTTC. Amino acid sequence: CASSRGQSRSYEQYF.

As regards this clone: This specimen includes other DNA sequences encoding the same CDR3. V is TRBV15 and J is TRBJ2-1; D gene unclear. V was cut by 3 bases and J by 12 bases, with 15 bases left in between. Germline CDR1 is LNHNV and CDR2 is YYDKDF (reference sequence). The CDR3 length is 13 residues. CDR3 amino acids: CATSRDSIQLQFF. The CDR3 DNA is TGTGCCACCAGCAGGGATAGCATCCAATTGCAGTTCTTC.

The V gene is TRBV7-3, the J gene TRBJ2-5; 10 bases are shared with TRBD2. The CDR3 is 15 amino acids. The V gene's germline CDR1 is SGHTA and CDR2 FQGTGA. The V gene end was trimmed by 3 bases and the J gene end by 4 bases; junction bases not matched to a gene: 5. CDR3 amino acids: CASSFSGRRGETQYF. The CDR3 DNA sequence: TGTGCCAGCAGCTTTAGCGGGAGGCGTGGAGAGACCCAGTACTTC.

The rearrangement joins TRBV5-8 to TRBJ2-2, with 10 bases aligning to TRBD2. CDR1 is SGHTS and CDR2 is YDEGEE in the germline V gene. V lost 2 bases, J lost 1 base, and 5 bases stayed unmatched. There are 17 residues in the CDR3. Here the CDR3 reads CASSFPSGSLNTGELFF. As DNA, the CDR3 is TGTGCCAGCAGCTTTCCTAGCGGGAGCTTGAACACCGGGGAGCTGTTTTTT.

The CDR3 is CASSPRLAGGPEETQYF. The CDR3 DNA is TGTGCCAGCAGCCCAAGACTAGCGGGGGGGCCAGAGGAGACCCAGTACTTC. This sequence joins TRBV7-6 and TRBJ2-5; 14 nucleotides line up with TRBD2. The CDR3 loop spans 17 amino acids. V was clipped by 5 bases and J by 5 bases; unmatched bases: 10. In germline, CDR1 is SGHVS, CDR2 FNYEAQ.

This sequence joins TRBV11-3 and TRBJ2-1; TRBD2 aligns across 10 bases. J gave up 7 bases and V 4 bases, and 19 bases lay outside the gene matches. CDR3 length: 19 amino acids. Germline CDR1 SGHNT, CDR2 YENEEA. The CDR3 DNA follows: TGTGCCAGCAGCTCCTGCAAAAGGGCTAGCGGGAGCGCGAGGAATGAGCAGTTCTTC. As protein: CASSSCKRASGSARNEQFF.

The gene calls are TRBV5-1 and TRBJ2-7; no reliable D call. Germline V CDR1 and CDR2: SGHRS, YFSETQ. The CDR3 runs to 13 residues. V gave up 4 bases and J gave up 3 bases, with 11 bases separating them. CDR3 amino acids: CASSIEVFYEQYF. CDR3 in DNA: TGCGCCAGCAGCATAGAGGTCTTCTACGAGCAGTACTTC.

This clone came up once. The chain carries TRBV7-9 and TRBJ2-5, with 7 bases lining up with TRBD1. Unmatched junction bases numbered 7, after V lost 5 bases and J lost 1 base. This CDR3 spans 15 amino acids. Germline V CDR1 and CDR2: SEHNR, FQNEAQ (reference sequence). The DNA for the CDR3 is TGTGCCAGCAGCCGCAGGGACAGTCGCCAAGAGACCCAGTACTTC. Its protein is CASSRRDSRQETQYF.